What follows are 7 T cell receptor beta chains derived from one specimen sequenced in a study of CD8+CD57+ T cells in acquired aplastic anemia. Patients who underwent sequencing had shown CD8+CD57+ cell expansion by flow cytometry. The TCR beta profiling, which covered VDJ combination and CDR3 sequence, was carried out using genomic DNA as the template. TCRdb called the reads again in MiXCR, with one record for every CDR3 protein. The sample includes around 200,000 distinct CDR3 sequences, 40% to 60% of them seen just once. Sequencing was carried out using sorted CD4+, CD8+, or CD8+CD57+ T cells (not recorded which) from PBMCs. These receptors all come from a human donor with aplastic anemia.

This sequence joins TRBV11-2 and TRBJ1-2; D gene unclear. V was shortened by 5 bases and J by 3 bases, with 16 bases between the two germline ends. Germline V gene data show CDR1 as SGHAT and CDR2 as FQNNGV. The CDR3 covers 15 residues. CDR3 bases: TGTGCCAGCAGCACCCGGTCCCGGAACTACTATGGCTACACCTTC. Amino acid sequence: CASSTRSRNYYGYTF.

This clonotype was recorded a few times. The chain has TRBV19 and TRBJ2-7; 8 nucleotides agree with TRBD1. This CDR3 comprises 16 residues. V shed 6 bases and J 5 bases; nucleotides not matched to a gene: 15. Germline V gives CDR1 LNHDA, CDR2 SQIVND (reference sequence). This chain's CDR3 is CASRPTDEGRGHEQYF. The CDR3 coding sequence is TGTGCCAGTAGACCCACTGATGAGGGCAGGGGGCACGAGCAGTACTTC.

The V gene is TRBV7-9, the J gene TRBJ2-1; 10 nucleotides align to TRBD2. CDR1 is SEHNR, CDR2 FQNEAQ, per germline (reference sequence). The CDR3 is made up of 16 amino acids. Trimming at V came to 5 bases and at J to 3 bases, leaving 7 bases not matched to a gene. CDR3 amino acids: CASSPAGGAIYNEQFF. The CDR3 region has the DNA TGTGCCAGCAGCCCAGCGGGGGGGGCGATCTACAATGAGCAGTTCTTC.

In its sample, this clonotype was seen many times. A read error may produce the germline difference seen at one junction end. The CDR3 spells CASSSTGYSSPLHF. CDR3 nucleotide sequence: TGTGCCAGCAGCTCAACAGGGTATAGTTCACCCCTCCACTTT. The chain recombines TRBV5-6 with TRBJ1-6; weak D call: TRBD1 (6 bases). The CDR3 is 14 residues long. Germline CDR1 is SGHDT and CDR2 is YYEEEE.

The chain employs TRBV7-9 and TRBJ1-1, with D tentatively TRBD1 (6 bases). This CDR3 region has 13 residues. V was cut by 5 bases and J by 3 bases, with 10 bases left in between. Germline CDR1 reads SEHNR; CDR2 reads FQNEAQ (reference sequence). The DNA for the CDR3 is TGTGCCAGCAGCCGGACAGTGGACACTGAAGCTTTCTTT. Amino acids: CASSRTVDTEAFF. The full variable domain, in which reference TRBV7-9 and TRBJ1-1 provide the parts outside the CDR3, is DTGVSQNPRHKITKRGQNVTFRCDPISEHNRLYWYRQTLGQGPEFLTYFQNEAQLEKSRLLSDRFSAERPKGSFSTLEIQRTEQGDSAMYLCASSRTVDTEAFFGQGTRLTVV.

The sample holds many counts of this clonotype. The V gene is TRBV5-1, the J gene TRBJ2-3, with TRBD2 identical over 11 bases. The germline V gene encodes CDR1 SGHRS and CDR2 YFSETQ. The CDR3 length is 16 residues. V was clipped by 0 bases and J by 2 bases; unmatched bases: 2. CDR3 in amino acids: CASSLGLAGNTDTQYF. The DNA of the CDR3 is TGCGCCAGCAGCTTGGGACTAGCGGGAAACACAGATACGCAGTATTTT.

V usage is TRBV7-9 and J usage is TRBJ2-7; TRBD2 agrees at 15 bases. V trimming: 5 bases; J trimming: 3 bases; junction bases outside the gene matches: 8. CDR1 and CDR2 from the germline V gene are SEHNR and FQNEAQ (reference sequence). The CDR3 is 17 amino acids. Written as DNA, the CDR3 is TGTGCCAGCAGCCCAAGGGGACTAGCGGGGGGTGTCTACGAGCAGTACTTC. The encoded protein is CASSPRGLAGGVYEQYF.